Listed here is a single T cell receptor beta chain. Its specificity is not known. These gene names are mouse names. The CDR3 is cut off 1 residue early in the read; its end comes from the germline J gene. Noted time point: mouse harvest day 14 after allogeneic transplant. Each mouse received 10^7 T-cell-depleted marrow cells plus 10^6 splenic CD5+ T cells by tail vein. The data are from a study of tissue T cells after allogeneic stem cell transplantation. The study's findings and limits: Motif-based clustering found tissue-specific repertoire signatures shared across patients, though few clones were shared. Anatomically similar tissues had similar TCR repertoires within each patient.

Sequencing of TCRbeta CDR3 at survey depth gave sequences and template counts. Sequencing used immunoSEQ multiplex PCR; TCRdb keeps in-frame clones, though not all of them. The sample lists 8,000 to 10,000 clones; around 33% were seen once. This CDR3 region has 12 residues. With V trimmed by 0 bases and J by 8 bases, 0 bases remained unmatched. Germline-derived CDR1 and CDR2 are SGHND and FRSKSL. The sequence was collected from a female BALB/c mouse given C57BL/6 T cells with graft-versus-host disease after an allogeneic hematopoietic cell transplant. The chain carries TRBV15 and TRBJ1-1, with 7 bases that match TRBD1. Sequenced sample: skin. This chain's CDR3 is CASSLAQGEVFF. Incomplete CDR3 DNA: TGTGCCAGCAGTTTAGCACAGGGGGAAGTCTTC.